This T cell receptor beta chain stems from a study of blood T cells in healthy people across ages. Every sample had a minimum of 6 million PBMCs isolated. Germline CDR1 and CDR2: SEHNR and FQNEAQ (reference sequence). This CDR3 has 15 residues. V lost 0 bases, J lost 1 base, and 9 bases lay in between. Next came a second PCR, run for 7 to 11 cycles, which used a sample-barcoded 5' primer along with a J-beta primer mix. TCRdb reprocessed the 5' RACE reads with MiXCR, giving one entry per CDR3 protein. The top ten hold around 0.7% of the sample, which has roughly 1 million distinct CDR3 sequences, roughly a quarter seen once. This clonotype has just a few counts. In addition, the sample was reused for a study of T cells of mothers and their children.

The sequence was collected from a girl aged 2 to 9 in good health. The chain couples TRBV7-9 to TRBJ1-1; possibly TRBD1 for D (5 bases). Specimen: blood. The CDR3 is CASSLAGLTNTEAFF. CDR3 nucleotide sequence: TGTGCCAGCAGCTTAGCGGGACTGACGAACACTGAAGCTTTCTTT.